The next 17 T cell receptor beta chains were all read from a single sample in a study of control samples from healthy donors and cancer patients. The assay was immunoSEQ multiplex PCR, and TCRdb's table has in-frame clones only and misses some. The sample has about 140,000 clones, around 94% seen once. Material for sequencing was blood. These receptors all stem from a middle-aged man in good health.

The CDR3: CASSPGLADKAGELFF. The CDR3 coding sequence is TGTGCCAGCAGCCCGGGACTAGCGGATAAGGCCGGGGAGCTGTTTTTT. V and J are TRBV5-4 and TRBJ2-2; 11 bases agree with TRBD2. This CDR3 has 16 amino acids. V lost 4 bases and J lost 6; bases outside the gene matches: 8. Germline CDR1 reads SGHNT; CDR2 reads YYREEE (reference sequence).

The chain recombines TRBV4-1 with TRBJ2-3; 9 nucleotides align to TRBD1. CDR1 and CDR2 from the germline V gene are MGHRA and YSYEKL. The ends lost 0 bases at V and 3 bases at J; junction bases unmatched: 1. The CDR3 has 15 residues. The CDR3 region has the DNA TGCGCCAGCAGCCAAGACGACAGGGGGACAGATACGCAGTATTTT. Translation: CASSQDDRGTDTQYF.

CDR3 in DNA: TGCGCCAGCAGCCAAATAACAGGGCACACCGGGGAGCTGTTTTTT. Encoded protein: CASSQITGHTGELFF. The genes are TRBV4-1 and TRBJ2-2; TRBD1 is a possible D gene (6 bases). There are 15 residues in the CDR3. Germline values: CDR1 MGHRA, CDR2 YSYEKL. V gave up 2 bases and J gave up 3 bases, with 10 bases separating them.

The genes are TRBV13 and TRBJ2-7, with 9 positions matching TRBD1. Germline-derived CDR1 and CDR2 are PRHDT and FYEKMQ (reference sequence). CDR3 size: 15 residues. V lost 3 bases and J lost 2; bases outside the gene matches: 5. The CDR3 coding sequence is TGTGCCAGCAGCTTGGACAGGGGCAGGGCCTACGAGCAGTACTTC. This sequence encodes CASSLDRGRAYEQYF.

This clone was seen only once. J is TRBJ2-2 and V is TRBV5-1, with 11 bases fitting TRBD1. Germline trimming cut 4 bases from V and 0 bases from J; bases unmatched to any gene: 14. CDR1 SGHRS and CDR2 YFSETQ come from the germline V gene. This CDR3 contains 20 residues. The CDR3 DNA reads as TGCGCCAGCAGCCCCCGTCCCGGGACAGGGGGTGCCGCGAACACCGGGGAGCTGTTTTTT. Translating gives CASSPRPGTGGAANTGELFF.

The J gene is TRBJ1-2, the V gene TRBV28; 7 positions match TRBD1. CDR3 length equals 14 residues. V lost 5 bases, J lost 2 bases, and 5 bases stayed unmatched. Germline CDR1 MDHEN, CDR2 SYDVKM. The CDR3 protein is CASSVVQGNYGYTF. CDR3 coding DNA: TGTGCCAGCAGTGTCGTACAGGGGAACTATGGCTACACCTTC.

This sequence joins TRBV27 and TRBJ2-7; 12 positions match TRBD2. CDR3 size: 16 residues. The V and J ends lost 4 bases and 4 bases, in that order; junction bases with no gene match: 8. CDR1 and CDR2 (germline): MNHEY, SMNVEV (reference sequence). The CDR3 DNA follows: TGTGCCAGCAGTTCCATGAGGACTAGCGGGAAGTACGAGCAGTACTTC. Translated: CASSSMRTSGKYEQYF.

This clone was detected once. The rearrangement uses TRBV12-5 and TRBJ1-5; no clear D. The CDR3 loop spans 12 amino acids. V gave up 4 bases and J gave up 7 bases, with 8 bases separating them. Germline lookup yields CDR1 LGHNT and CDR2 FRNRAP. CDR3: CASGSPWQPQHF. CDR3 bases: TGTGCTAGTGGTTCTCCTTGGCAGCCCCAGCATTTT. The variable domain in full, completed from reference TRBV12-5 and TRBJ1-5, reads DARVTQTPRHKVTEMGQEVTMRCQPILGHNTVFWYRQTMMQGLELLAYFRNRAPLDDSGMPKDRFSAEMPDATLATLKIQPSEPRDSAVYFCASGSPWQPQHFGDGTRLSIL.

In nucleotides, the CDR3 is TGTGCCAGCAGCCACGGGACAGGGTTTGTCAATGAAAAACTGTTTTTT. It encodes CASSHGTGFVNEKLFF. V is TRBV3-1 (or the pseudogene TRBV3-2) and J is TRBJ1-4, with 9 bases lining up with TRBD1. From germline, CDR1 is LGHDT and CDR2 YNNKEL (reference sequence). This CDR3 comprises 16 residues. Unmatched junction bases numbered 7, after V lost 3 bases and J lost 5 bases.

The chain uses TRBV19 and TRBJ1-5, with a tentative D call TRBD1 (6 bases). Trimming removed 4 bases at V and 0 bases at J, with 13 bases between. CDR1 is LNHDA and CDR2 is SQIVND in the germline V gene (reference sequence). The CDR3 has 16 residues. The CDR3 sequence: CASSRAGTLSNQPQHF. The CDR3 DNA reads TGTGCCAGTAGTAGGGCCGGGACACTTAGCAATCAGCCCCAGCATTTT. The whole variable domain, remainder taken from reference TRBV19 and TRBJ1-5, is DGGITQSPKYLFRKEGQNVTLSCEQNLNHDAMYWYRQDPGQGLRLIYYSQIVNDFQKGDIAEGYSVSREKKESFPLTVTSAQKNPTAFYLCASSRAGTLSNQPQHFGDGTRLSIL.

The chain uses TRBV7-2 and TRBJ2-5; TRBD1 matches at 8 bases. Germline V gene sequence: CDR1 SGHTA, CDR2 FQGNSA. V dropped 5 bases and J dropped 4; count of bases not matched to a gene: 6. The CDR3 spans 14 residues. CDR3 nucleotides: TGTGCCAGCAGCCCGCGGACAGGGCGAGAGACCCAGTACTTC. It yields the protein CASSPRTGRETQYF.

The chain employs TRBV11-3 and TRBJ2-3, with TRBD1 identical over 12 bases. Germline assignment: CDR1 SGHNT and CDR2 YENEEA. The CDR3 extends over 16 amino acids. With 4 bases clipped from V and 4 bases from J, the junction kept 6 bases outside the gene matches. The CDR3 sequence is CASSSPRDRGPDTQYF. CDR3 nucleotides: TGTGCCAGCAGCTCCCCCCGGGACAGGGGGCCAGATACGCAGTATTTT.

This rearrangement joins TRBV24-1 to TRBJ1-2, with D unclear. This CDR3 is built from 13 residues. Germline values: CDR1 KGHDR, CDR2 SFDVKD. Trimming cost V 0 bases and J 8 bases, with 9 bases left between them. The CDR3 spells CATSDLTSQGYTF. The CDR3 nucleotides are TGTGCCACCAGTGATTTGACCTCCCAAGGCTACACCTTC.

This clone was observed a single time. This chain connects TRBV6-6 to TRBJ1-2; D perhaps matches TRBD1 (5 bases). CDR3 length: 16 residues. In germline, CDR1 is MNHNY, CDR2 SVGAGI (reference sequence). The V and J ends lost 6 bases and 5 bases respectively, with 22 bases between them. The DNA of the CDR3 is TGTGCCAGCAGCTGGAGCTCGTTGGGGCAGAAGTATGGCTACACCTTC. Translating gives CASSWSSLGQKYGYTF.

The chain carries TRBV24-1 and TRBJ1-2; no firm D call. V was shortened by 4 bases and J by 7 bases, with 9 bases between the two germline ends. The germline V gene has CDR1 KGHDR and CDR2 SFDVKD. The CDR3 is 12 residues long. This chain's CDR3 is CATSDSESGYTF. The CDR3 DNA follows: TGTGCCACCAGTGACTCTGAATCTGGCTACACCTTC.

The CDR3 DNA reads TGTGCCAGCAGCCTCCTCCCGGGACAGGGGATCACCGGGGAGCTGTTTTTT. It encodes CASSLLPGQGITGELFF. The chain links TRBV7-3 to TRBJ2-2, with 10 bases that match TRBD1. Germline assignment: CDR1 SGHTA and CDR2 FQGTGA. This CDR3 contains 17 residues. J lost 4 bases, V lost 5 bases, and 10 bases had no gene match.

The V call is TRBV7-6, the J call TRBJ1-3; no firm D call. CDR3 length: 15 amino acids. Germline lookup yields CDR1 SGHVS and CDR2 FNYEAQ. The germline V and J ends were trimmed by 1 base and 2 bases, with 9 bases remaining between them. The CDR3 DNA sequence: TGTGCCAGCAGCTTAGATTTAGGGCCTGGAAACACCATATATTTT. This gives the protein CASSLDLGPGNTIYF.